The 10 T cell receptor beta chains below come from one sample, sequenced in a study of PD-L1 blockade in urothelial cancer. The time point denotes: pretreatment peripheral blood. The repertoire was sequenced with immunoSEQ multiplex PCR; TCRdb's copy has only in-frame clones and lacks some. The table includes approximately 90,000 clones, 90% detected once. The starting material was PBMCs, obtained around atezolizumab (anti-PD-L1) treatment. These receptors were collected from a man between 60 and 70 years old with urothelial cancer.

The rearrangement uses TRBV4-2 and TRBJ2-3, with 11 positions matching TRBD2. The CDR3 consists of 16 residues. Germline CDR1 LGHNA, CDR2 YNFKEQ. J was trimmed by 4 bases and V by 0 bases; bases with no gene match: 3. The CDR3 spells CASSQELAGAPDTQYF. CDR3 bases: TGTGCCAGCAGCCAAGAACTAGCGGGGGCCCCAGATACGCAGTATTTT.

The gene calls are TRBV18 and TRBJ1-2; D uncertain. In germline, CDR1 is KGHSH, CDR2 LQKENI. This CDR3 spans 15 amino acids. Trimming pared 6 bases from V and 4 bases from J, leaving 18 bases between. The CDR3, as DNA: TGTGCCAGCTCGTCTGGTGCGGGCACCCGCTATGGCTACACCTTC. Its translation is CASSSGAGTRYGYTF.

The J gene is TRBJ2-3, the V gene TRBV5-1; D possibly corresponds to TRBD2 (6 bases). The CDR3 is 15 amino acids. Trimming cost V 0 bases and J 0 bases, with 8 bases left between them. Germline V gene sequence: CDR1 SGHRS, CDR2 YFSETQ. The CDR3 here is CASSLAGESTDTQYF. The CDR3 bases are TGCGCCAGCAGCTTGGCGGGAGAAAGCACAGATACGCAGTATTTT.

The CDR3 nucleotides read TGCGCCAGCAGTGCTGCCCTTTACAGGGGGCGTAATTCACCCCTCCACTTT. Amino acids: CASSAALYRGRNSPLHF. The chain combines TRBV10-2 with TRBJ1-6; 9 bases fit TRBD1. The CDR3 consists of 17 residues. The germline V gene has CDR1 WSHSY and CDR2 SAAADI. Trimming removed 4 bases from V and 6 bases from J; junction bases left unmatched: 10.

The sample holds one count of this clone. The chain links TRBV5-4 to TRBJ2-1, with 9 bases lining up with TRBD2. CDR1 is SGHNT and CDR2 is YYREEE in the germline V gene (reference sequence). The CDR3 totals 13 residues. V lost 5 bases, J lost 8 bases, and 5 bases stayed unmatched. CDR3 protein: CASSRTSEDEQFF. As DNA, the CDR3 is TGTGCCAGCAGTCGGACTAGCGAAGATGAGCAGTTCTTC.

The chain carries TRBV21-1 and TRBJ1-1; TRBD1 reflects the table's D call only, with no check against the DNA. TRBV21-1 is described as a pseudogene. The CDR3 length is 15 residues. CDR3 residues: CASSLRQMGNTEAFF. The CDR3, as DNA: TGTGCCAGCAGCCTGCGACAGATGGGGAACACTGAAGCTTTCTTT.

The chain has TRBV14 and TRBJ1-1; D is uncertain. The germline V gene has CDR1 SGHDN and CDR2 FVKESK. The CDR3 runs to 13 residues. Trimming shortened V by 1 base and J by 11 bases, and 14 bases separated the two germline ends. For the CDR3, the DNA is TGTGCCAGCAGCCAAGGGTCCGGGGTGGGCGCTTTCTTT. Translation gives CASSQGSGVGAFF.

The chain links TRBV5-1 to TRBJ2-3, with 10 nucleotides matching TRBD2. V shed 4 bases, J shed 1 base, and the junction held 15 bases outside the gene matches. Germline CDR1 SGHRS, CDR2 YFSETQ. The CDR3 totals 19 residues. DNA of the CDR3: TGCGCCAGCAGCCGGAGGGCTAGCGGGAGAATGGCGGGCACAGATACGCAGTATTTT. Its protein product is CASSRRASGRMAGTDTQYF.

The CDR3 reads CSVVGLGTRDTDTQYF. CDR3 coding DNA: TGCAGCGTTGTGGGGCTTGGGACACGGGACACAGATACGCAGTATTTT. The V call is TRBV29-1, the J call TRBJ2-3; possible D gene TRBD1, 6 bases. CDR1 SQVTM and CDR2 ANQGSEA come from the germline V gene. The CDR3 extends over 16 amino acids. The ends were cut back, 4 bases at V and 2 bases at J, with 19 bases in the middle.

The rearrangement uses TRBV7-2 and TRBJ1-2; 8 bases match TRBD1. With V trimmed by 3 bases and J by 8 bases, 11 bases remained unmatched. This CDR3 is built from 15 residues. The V gene's germline CDR1 is SGHTA and CDR2 FQGNSA. CDR3 sequence (DNA): TGTGCCAGCAGCTTGCTCGACAGGGGTGAGGGGGGCTACACCTTC. It specifies CASSLLDRGEGGYTF.